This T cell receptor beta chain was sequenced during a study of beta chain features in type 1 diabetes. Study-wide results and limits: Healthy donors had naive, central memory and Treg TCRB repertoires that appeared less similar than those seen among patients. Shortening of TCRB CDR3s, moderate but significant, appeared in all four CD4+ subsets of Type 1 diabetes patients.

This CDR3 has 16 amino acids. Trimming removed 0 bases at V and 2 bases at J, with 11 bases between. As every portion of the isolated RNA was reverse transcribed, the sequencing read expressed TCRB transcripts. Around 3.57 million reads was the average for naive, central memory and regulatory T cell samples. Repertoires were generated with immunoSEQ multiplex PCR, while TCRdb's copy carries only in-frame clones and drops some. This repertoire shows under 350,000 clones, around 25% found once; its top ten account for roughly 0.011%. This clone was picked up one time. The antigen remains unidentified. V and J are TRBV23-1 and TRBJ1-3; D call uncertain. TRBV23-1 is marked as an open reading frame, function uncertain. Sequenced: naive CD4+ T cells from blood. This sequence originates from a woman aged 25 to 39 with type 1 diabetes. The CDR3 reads CASSQSKRVPGNTIYF. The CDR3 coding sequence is TGCGCCAGCAGTCAATCAAAACGGGTCCCTGGAAACACCATATATTTT.